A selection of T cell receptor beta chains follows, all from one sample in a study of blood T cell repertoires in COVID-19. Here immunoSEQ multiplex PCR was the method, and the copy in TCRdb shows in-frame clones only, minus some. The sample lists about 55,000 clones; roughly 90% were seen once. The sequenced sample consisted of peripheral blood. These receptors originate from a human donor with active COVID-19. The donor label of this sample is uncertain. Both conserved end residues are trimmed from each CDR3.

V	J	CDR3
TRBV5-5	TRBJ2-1	ASSPQTGPYNEQF
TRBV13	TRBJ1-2	ASSSQATDGYT
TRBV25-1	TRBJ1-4	ASSESGGGEKLF
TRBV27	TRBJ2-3	ASSLSGGSTDTQY
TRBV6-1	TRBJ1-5	ASSENTNQPQH
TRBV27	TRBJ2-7	ASSSLLAESYEQY
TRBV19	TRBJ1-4	ASSASTGGYNEKLF
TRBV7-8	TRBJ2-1	ASSLVGRLAVHNEQF
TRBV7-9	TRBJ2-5	ASSLGLAGDSETQY
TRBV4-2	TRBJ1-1	ASSQGHLNTEAF
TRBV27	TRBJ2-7	ASRGTAFWQY
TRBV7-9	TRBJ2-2	ASSPGTSGGQRYTGELF
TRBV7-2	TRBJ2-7	ASSLETAFEQY
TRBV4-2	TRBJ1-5	ASSQAPSSQPQH
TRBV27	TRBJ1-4	ASSFGTDNEKLF
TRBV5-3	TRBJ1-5	ARSQDFNQPQH
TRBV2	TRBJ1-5	ASSVLENQPQH
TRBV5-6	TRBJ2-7	ASSFGQPAYEQY
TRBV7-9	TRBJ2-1	ASSLGVAGGLNEQF
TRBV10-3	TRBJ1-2	AISESTAGHGYT
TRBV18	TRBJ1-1	ASSPRQGGTEAF
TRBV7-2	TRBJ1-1	ASSFPQTGRTEAF
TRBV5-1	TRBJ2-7	ASSFGLAGYEQY
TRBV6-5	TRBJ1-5	ASSSTGGSGNQPQH
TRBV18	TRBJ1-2	ASSEQGLSDGYT
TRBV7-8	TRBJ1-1	ASSLVTGRPEAF
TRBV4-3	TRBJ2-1	ASSQEAGNYNEQF
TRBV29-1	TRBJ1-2	SVERRGEKANYGYT
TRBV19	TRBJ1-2	ASSIARTLTNYGYT
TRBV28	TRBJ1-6	ASRLTGTGGARNSPLH
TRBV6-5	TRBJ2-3	ASSYYGNSPTDTQY
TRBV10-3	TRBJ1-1	AISESDRNTEAF
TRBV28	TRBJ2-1	ASSNPFSQRGF
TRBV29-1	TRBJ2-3	SPDRAGTDTQY
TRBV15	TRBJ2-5	ATSRDSRETQY
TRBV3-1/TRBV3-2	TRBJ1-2	ASSQNSRNYGYT
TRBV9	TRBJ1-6	ASSFGGNSPLH
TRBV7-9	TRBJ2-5	ASSLRQGPETQY
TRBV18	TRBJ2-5	ASSPESQFETQY
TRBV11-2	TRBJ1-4	ASSSSGTAEKKLF
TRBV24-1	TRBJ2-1	ATSEGPGTGDNEQF